This T cell receptor (beta chain) appears in the sequencing data of a study of vaccination effects on CD4 cells after COVID-19. The authors isolated CD4+ T cells after 10 days of culture. The person's infection with SARS-CoV-2, confirmed by PCR, took place between March and December 2020. Of the BNT162b2 and mRNA-1273 vaccines, participants received two doses of one or the other. Here immunoSEQ multiplex PCR was the method, and the copy in TCRdb shows in-frame clones only, minus some. The sample records around 50,000 clones, 65% to 80% being singletons. In its sample, this clone was seen once. Its antigen is as yet unknown. Sequenced here: CD4+ T cells from PBMCs cultured without peptide, sampled after COVID-19 vaccination. The clonotype originates from a human donor who had a prior SARS-CoV-2 infection.

CDR3 in amino acids: CASSLAVHSYNEQFF. The CDR3 nucleotides are TGTGCCAGCAGTCTAGCGGTTCACTCCTACAATGAGCAGTTCTTC. This chain joins TRBV6-5 and TRBJ2-1; 7 positions agree with TRBD2. In germline, CDR1 is MNHEY, CDR2 SVGAGI. Unmatched junction bases numbered 4, after V lost 5 bases and J lost 0 bases. CDR3 length: 15 residues.